The T cell receptor beta chain described here comes from a study of T-cell reconstitution after alpha-beta-depleted transplantation in children. Losses at the gene ends were 1 base for V and 0 bases for J; bases not matched to a gene: 4. The germline V gene has CDR1 SEHNR and CDR2 FQNEAQ (reference sequence). The CDR3 runs to 16 residues. Unique molecular identifiers were used in preparing the TCRbeta library. TCRdb ran MiXCR on the PCR reads and lists one entry per CDR3 protein. The repertoire holds hundreds of thousands of distinct CDR3 sequences, with roughly 17% as singletons. This clonotype was seen just once.

The material was PBMCs from the stem cell graft donor, obtained from the stem cell graft. The source is a human donor who donated a stem cell graft to a child with acute myeloid leukemia. This chain uses TRBV7-9 with TRBJ2-7; 9 bases align to TRBD2. The CDR3 region is CASSLGAGGRSYEQYF. CDR3 DNA sequence: TGTGCCAGCAGCTTAGGAGCGGGGGGCCGCTCCTACGAGCAGTACTTC.